This TCR beta chain was found in a study of T cell changes during pregnancy in multiple sclerosis. The J segment lost 6 bases and the V segment lost 4 bases, leaving 0 bases of the junction unmatched. Germline V CDR1 and CDR2: SNHLY, FYNNEI. The CDR3 is 13 residues long. Sequencing used immunoSEQ multiplex PCR; TCRdb keeps in-frame clones, though not all of them. The sample yields 70,000 to 95,000 clones, 94% seen once. This specimen consisted of peripheral blood, obtained after pregnancy. The V and J genes are TRBV2 and TRBJ1-4; 9 nucleotides align to TRBD1. The sequence derives from a female donor in good health, enrolled as a control in a pregnancy study. For the CDR3, the DNA is TGTGCCAGCAGTGGGGACAGGGATGAAAAACTGTTTTTT. The encoded protein is CASSGDRDEKLFF.